A selection of T cell receptor beta chains follows, all from one sample in a study of blood T cells in healthy people across ages. TCRdb called the 5' RACE reads again in MiXCR, with one record for every CDR3 protein. In the table there are fewer than 950,000 distinct CDR3 sequences, about 36% of which are singletons. The sample comprised blood. The receptors here all came from a man between 18 and 29 years old in good health. Both conserved end residues are part of each CDR3. The D gene is left open where the match is weak. Expanded clones get a size class; other rows say once, few or many, or leave the size out.

size: many; D: -; V: TRBV10-3; J: TRBJ2-1; DNA: TGTGCCATCATGGGCCGGCGCTACAATGAGCAGTTCTTC; CDR3: CAIMGRRYNEQFF
size: many; D: TRBD2; V: TRBV12-3/TRBV12-4; J: TRBJ2-7; DNA: TGTGCCAGTGGTGCGGGAGGCTACGAGCAGTACTTC; CDR3: CASGAGGYEQYF
size: -; D: -; V: TRBV4-1; J: TRBJ2-5; DNA: TGCGCCAGCAGCCAAGATGGTACGGGGGAAAGACTACAAGAGACCCAGTACTTC; CDR3: CASSQDGTGERLQETQYF
size: many; D: -; V: TRBV4-1; J: TRBJ1-6; DNA: TGCGCCAGCAGCCAGGGCCACGACTATAATTCACCCCTCCACTTT; CDR3: CASSQGHDYNSPLHF
size: -; D: TRBD1; V: TRBV10-3; J: TRBJ2-2; DNA: TGTGCCATTAATGGACAGGGGTCAACCGGGGAGCTGTTTTTT; CDR3: CAINGQGSTGELFF
size: -; D: TRBD1; V: TRBV25-1; J: TRBJ1-4; DNA: TGTGCCAGCAGTGAATACGGACAGGGGGCGGAAAAACTGTTTTTT; CDR3: CASSEYGQGAEKLFF
size: -; D: TRBD2; V: TRBV7-2; J: TRBJ2-7; DNA: TGTGCTTCAACTCTAGCGGGCTCCTCCTACGAGCAGTACTTC; CDR3: CASTLAGSSYEQYF
size: -; D: -; V: TRBV27; J: TRBJ2-5; DNA: TGTGCCAGCAGTTTATACCTTCCCCAAGAGACCCAGTACTTC; CDR3: CASSLYLPQETQYF
size: -; D: -; V: TRBV27; J: TRBJ2-3; DNA: TGTGCCAGCAGTTTATCGAGGAGGCCAGGGGGGGGGACAGATACGCAGTATTTT; CDR3: CASSLSRRPGGGTDTQYF
size: few; D: -; V: TRBV6-5; J: TRBJ1-1; DNA: TGTGCCAGCAGTTACGCCTCCTTGGCCATCACTGAAGCTTTCTTT; CDR3: CASSYASLAITEAFF
size: few; D: -; V: TRBV10-3; J: TRBJ2-5; DNA: TGTGCCATCAGTGAGGGTTACAGAGGAGAGACCCAGTACTTC; CDR3: CAISEGYRGETQYF
size: -; D: TRBD1; V: TRBV6-1; J: TRBJ1-5; DNA: TGTGCCAGCAGTGAACCGGGGACAGGGGATCAGCCCCAGCATTTT; CDR3: CASSEPGTGDQPQHF
size: -; D: -; V: TRBV11-3; J: TRBJ2-5; DNA: TGTGCCAGCAGCTTCGGGCAGAAGGAGACCCAGTACTTC; CDR3: CASSFGQKETQYF
size: -; D: -; V: TRBV9; J: TRBJ2-7; DNA: TGTGCCAGCAGACCCGGGGCCTCTGGGGCCTACAATGAGCAGTACTTC; CDR3: CASRPGASGAYNEQYF
size: -; D: TRBD2; V: TRBV3-1; J: TRBJ2-1; DNA: TGTGTCAGCAGCCAGACGGGCGGGGGGGCTAATGAGCAGTTCTTC; CDR3: CVSSQTGGGANEQFF